Listed here are 28 T cell receptor beta chains from one sample, sequenced in a study of CD8 T cells in ankylosing spondylitis. TCRdb re-called the 5' RACE reads through MiXCR, storing one row per CDR3 protein. Here the sample spans 180,000 or so distinct CDR3 sequences, roughly 10% being singletons. The sample consisted of blood, either unsorted or a sorted T cell fraction (not recorded which). The receptors stem from a male donor with ankylosing spondylitis or in good health (not recorded which).

This clonotype was seen ten or more times. The genes are TRBV14 and TRBJ1-6, with TRBD1 matching 9 bases. The trim removed 6 bases at V and 8 bases at J, leaving 8 bases unmatched. CDR3 length: 15 residues. CDR1 is SGHDN and CDR2 is FVKESK in the germline V gene. In nucleotides, the CDR3 is TGTGCCAGCAGTCGATTGACAGGGGGGTATTCACCCCTCCACTTT. It is translated as CASSRLTGGYSPLHF.

V and J are TRBV11-1 and TRBJ1-1, with D uncertain. Germline CDR1 SGHAT, CDR2 FQDESV (reference sequence). This CDR3 contains 18 residues. Trimming cost V 2 bases and J 1 base, with 20 bases left between them. CDR3 in DNA: TGTGCCAGCAGCTTATCGATGCTGGTTGCGGCGAGGAACACTGAAGCTTTCTTT. This gives the protein CASSLSMLVAARNTEAFF.

The sample holds many counts of this clonotype. The chain combines TRBV9 with TRBJ2-2, with D unresolved. Germline CDR1 SGDLS, CDR2 YYNGEE. This CDR3 has 12 amino acids. V was trimmed by 0 bases and J by 4 bases, leaving 1 base between them. CDR3 loop: CASSVGTGELFF. In nucleotides, the CDR3 is TGTGCCAGCAGCGTAGGCACCGGGGAGCTGTTTTTT.

This clonotype was observed many times. This rearrangement joins TRBV5-5 to TRBJ2-2; D perhaps matches TRBD1 (5 bases). V lost 4 bases and J lost 5, with 12 bases in between. CDR3 length: 14 amino acids. Germline V CDR1 and CDR2: SGHKS, YYEKEE (reference sequence). The CDR3 region has the DNA TGTGCCAGCAGCCCTGACAGTTATACCGGGGAGCTGTTTTTT. Translating it yields CASSPDSYTGELFF.

This clonotype was detected ten times or more. CDR3 DNA sequence: TGTGCCAGCAGCTACTTCGGACTAGCGGGGGTGGCAGATACGCAGTATTTT. Its protein is CASSYFGLAGVADTQYF. The chain combines TRBV5-6 with TRBJ2-3; TRBD2 agrees at 13 bases. Germline trimming cut 3 bases from V and 4 bases from J; bases unmatched to any gene: 8. The CDR3 is 17 amino acids. Germline V gives CDR1 SGHDT, CDR2 YYEEEE. Full variable domain (rest looked up from reference TRBV5-6 and TRBJ2-3): DAGVTQSPTHLIKTRGQQVTLRCSPKSGHDTVSWYQQALGQGPQFIFQYYEEEERQRGNFPDRFSGHQFPNYSSELNVNALLLGDSALYLCASSYFGLAGVADTQYFGPGTRLTVL.

In this sample, this clonotype turned up a few times. The chain links TRBV4-1 to TRBJ1-4; D ambiguous. V dropped 0 bases and J dropped 4 bases, with 9 bases sitting between them. Germline CDR1 is MGHRA and CDR2 is YSYEKL. The CDR3 has 15 amino acids. CDR3 DNA: TGCGCCAGCAGCCAAGAAGGAGGGCTTAATGAAAAACTGTTTTTT. Amino acid sequence: CASSQEGGLNEKLFF.

This clonotype was recorded a few times. The CDR3 DNA reads as TGCAGCGTTGATACAACGGGCGAGCAGTTCTTC. It codes for CSVDTTGEQFF. V and J are TRBV29-1 and TRBJ2-1; D remains ambiguous. Germline CDR1 is SQVTM and CDR2 is ANQGSEA. The V end was cut by 3 bases, the J end by 10 bases, with 10 bases between. The CDR3 totals 11 residues.

This clonotype was recorded a few times. The rearrangement joins TRBV20-1 to TRBJ2-7; TRBD2 agrees at 12 bases. Germline loops: CDR1 DFQATT, CDR2 SNEGSKA (reference sequence). This CDR3 is built from 17 residues. The V segment lost 0 bases and the J segment 3 bases; nucleotides outside the gene matches: 9. CDR3 DNA: TGCAGTGCTAGAGAACTAGCGGGAGGCCCAAACTACTACGAGCAGTACTTC. The encoded protein is CSARELAGGPNYYEQYF.

This clonotype was recorded many times. The rearrangement links TRBV10-3 to TRBJ2-3; tentative D call: TRBD2 (5 bases). The CDR3 length is 15 residues. V was clipped by 7 bases and J by 6 bases, with 20 bases between them. Germline V gene data show CDR1 as ENHRY and CDR2 as SYGVKD. This chain's CDR3 is CAITDDYRRRDTQYF. Written as DNA, the CDR3 is TGTGCCATCACCGACGACTACCGTCGTCGGGATACGCAGTATTTT.

This clonotype was picked up many times. The chain carries TRBV9 and TRBJ2-2; D might be TRBD1 or TRBD2, each matching 7 bases. This CDR3 has 18 amino acids. Trimming removed 1 base from V and 0 bases from J, with 16 bases in between. Germline values: CDR1 SGDLS, CDR2 YYNGEE. The CDR3 reads CASSVLTGRVSNTGELFF. In nucleotides, the CDR3 is TGTGCCAGCAGCGTACTGACAGGGAGGGTGTCGAACACCGGGGAGCTGTTTTTT.

As for this clonotype: Compared with germline, one end of the junction differs, possibly owing to a read error. The rearrangement uses TRBV20-1 and TRBJ2-1; 16 nucleotides agree with TRBD2. This CDR3 has 16 residues. The germline gives CDR1 DFQATT, CDR2 SNEGSKA (reference sequence). CDR3 bases: TGCAGTGCCGCGGGACTAGCGGGAGGGCCGGGGAATGGGCAGTTCTTC. This sequence encodes CSAAGLAGGPGNGQFF.

At least ten counts were recorded for this clonotype. This chain connects TRBV5-1 to TRBJ2-1; a possible D gene is TRBD2 (6 bases). V lost 5 bases and J lost 0, with 27 bases in between. Germline V gives CDR1 SGHRS, CDR2 YFSETQ. The CDR3 length is 20 residues. The CDR3: CASRLASGQGRFSSYNEQFF. CDR3 DNA sequence: TGCGCCAGCAGACTAGCCTCAGGTCAGGGAAGATTCAGCTCCTACAATGAGCAGTTCTTC. Filled out from reference TRBV5-1 and TRBJ2-1, the complete variable domain reads KAGVTQTPRYLIKTRGQQVTLSCSPISGHRSVSWYQQTPGQGLQFLFEYFSETQRNKGNFPGRFSGRQFSNSRSEMNVSTLELGDSALYLCASRLASGQGRFSSYNEQFFGPGTRLTVL.

Many counts were recorded for this clonotype. The chain combines TRBV12-3 or TRBV12-4 with TRBJ1-1; no reliable D call. The V end lost 2 bases, the J end lost 3 bases, and 7 bases lay between the germline ends. This CDR3 spans 13 amino acids. CDR3 region: CASSLKEDTEAFF. Written as DNA, the CDR3 is TGTGCCAGCAGTTTAAAGGAAGACACTGAAGCTTTCTTT.

The V call is TRBV7-2, the J call TRBJ1-2, with D hard to call. CDR3 length equals 15 residues. V dropped 1 base and J dropped 3 bases, with 12 bases sitting between them. Germline CDR1 reads SGHTA; CDR2 reads FQGNSA. CDR3 protein: CASSLEGRSDYGYTF. Here the CDR3 DNA reads TGTGCCAGCAGCTTAGAGGGTCGGAGTGACTATGGCTACACCTTC.

With respect to this clonotype: A clone one base away is much larger, so this may be a read error. The chain has TRBV4-1 and TRBJ2-7; D is possibly TRBD2 (6 bases). The CDR3 is 15 amino acids. CDR1 and CDR2 from the germline V gene are MGHRA and YSYEKL. Trimming took off 0 bases at V and 0 bases at J, with 9 bases between the two ends. The CDR3 bases are TGCGCCAGCAGCCAAGAGGACGGGAGCTCCTACGAGCAGTACTTC. It codes for CASSQEDGSSYEQYF.

With respect to this clonotype: A much larger clone lies one base from this, so it may be a read error. The chain employs TRBV5-1 and TRBJ1-1, with TRBD1 matching over 7 bases. The CDR3 consists of 14 residues. CDR1 is SGHRS, CDR2 YFSETQ, per germline. CDR3 DNA: TGCGCCAGCAGCTTTACAGGGGAAGGCACTGGAGCTTTCTTT. It translates to CASSFTGEGTGAFF.

This clonotype was seen ten or more times. The J gene is TRBJ2-1, the V gene TRBV7-8; TRBD2 matches at 10 bases. The germline gives CDR1 SGHVS, CDR2 FQNEAQ. This CDR3 spans 15 amino acids. After removal of 7 bases from V and 8 bases from J, the junction contained 11 bases not matched to a gene. CDR3 residues: CASTLQRGGLDEQFF. Here the CDR3 DNA reads TGTGCCAGCACCCTCCAGCGGGGGGGCCTGGATGAGCAGTTCTTC.

This clonotype showed up many times. This sequence joins TRBV10-3 and TRBJ2-1; 7 bases align to TRBD2. Trimming removed 10 bases from V and 8 bases from J; junction bases left unmatched: 8. CDR1 ENHRY and CDR2 SYGVKD come from the germline V gene. There are 12 residues in the CDR3. CDR3 sequence (DNA): TGTGCCACCTCCACTAGCGAACATGAGCAGTTCTTC. This sequence encodes CATSTSEHEQFF.

The chain is built from TRBV6-1 and TRBJ1-5; unclear D gene. CDR1 MNHNS and CDR2 SASEGT come from the germline V gene. The CDR3 spans 14 residues. Trimming shortened V by 10 bases and J by 2 bases, and 15 bases separated the two germline ends. CDR3 sequence (DNA): TGTGCCATTCACACCGCACGGGGCAATCAGCCCCAGCATTTT. It encodes CAIHTARGNQPQHF.

This sequence joins TRBV7-2 and TRBJ2-2, with TRBD2 as a possible D gene (7 bases). The CDR3 contains 17 residues. Germline CDR1 SGHTA, CDR2 FQGNSA. Trimming cost V 9 bases and J 4 bases, with 24 bases left between them. The CDR3 DNA sequence: TGTGCCAGTCCCTCGGGGGGCGGAGGTACGGTCACCGGGGAGCTGTTTTTT. It yields the protein CASPSGGGGTVTGELFF.

This clonotype has at least ten counts. As DNA, the CDR3 is TGTGCCACCAGTGATTTCAGGACTACTGCCTACGAGCAGTACTTC. Translating it yields CATSDFRTTAYEQYF. The chain couples TRBV24-1 to TRBJ2-7, with D perhaps matching TRBD2 (6 bases). Germline CDR1 reads KGHDR; CDR2 reads SFDVKD. This CDR3 has 15 residues. With 1 base removed from V and 2 bases from J, the gap between germline ends came to 11 bases.

In this sample, this clonotype turned up a few times. The chain links TRBV6-1 to TRBJ1-5; 10 nucleotides line up with TRBD1. V dropped 6 bases and J dropped 5; count of bases not matched to a gene: 16. Germline values: CDR1 MNHNS, CDR2 SASEGT. The CDR3 has 18 amino acids. The CDR3 sequence is CASSPDRGRGSTDQPQHF. CDR3 nucleotides: TGTGCCAGCAGCCCTGACAGGGGGCGCGGGTCGACGGATCAGCCCCAGCATTTT.

The rearrangement links TRBV7-9 to TRBJ2-7, with D hard to call. V was shortened by 1 base and J by 0 bases, with 16 bases between the two germline ends. Germline CDR1 reads SEHNR; CDR2 reads FQNEAQ (reference sequence). There are 17 residues in the CDR3. The DNA for the CDR3 is TGTGCCAGCAGCTTAGAGTCGCCCGGACCGCTCTCCTACGAGCAGTACTTC. It translates to CASSLESPGPLSYEQYF.

In its sample, this clonotype was seen many times. The chain uses TRBV5-1 and TRBJ2-4; 11 bases map to TRBD1. Germline-derived CDR1 and CDR2 are SGHRS and YFSETQ. CDR3 size: 16 residues. J was trimmed by 6 bases and V by 4 bases; bases with no gene match: 9. In nucleotides, the CDR3 is TGCGCCAGCAGCCCCGCGGGACAGGGGGGAGGAAACATTCAGTACTTC. Residues: CASSPAGQGGGNIQYF.

In this sample, this clonotype turned up many times. This chain joins TRBV4-2 and TRBJ2-3, with 11 bases fitting TRBD2. Germline CDR1 LGHNA, CDR2 YNFKEQ. The CDR3 has 17 residues. J gave up 2 bases and V 0 bases, and 4 bases lay outside the gene matches. Written as DNA, the CDR3 is TGTGCCAGCAGCCAAGATCCGACTAGCGGGAACACAGATACGCAGTATTTT. It is translated as CASSQDPTSGNTDTQYF.

The sample holds many counts of this clonotype. CDR3 coding DNA: TGCGCCAGCAGCCCGGGGACTAGCGGGAGATTCACAGATACGCAGTATTTT. Its translation: CASSPGTSGRFTDTQYF. The chain recombines TRBV5-1 with TRBJ2-3; 14 nucleotides align to TRBD2. The V gene's germline CDR1 is SGHRS and CDR2 YFSETQ. The J segment lost 2 bases and the V segment lost 4 bases, leaving 6 bases of the junction unmatched. CDR3 length: 17 amino acids.

The V gene is TRBV15, the J gene TRBJ1-2, with unresolved D. The CDR3 length is 15 residues. Germline loops: CDR1 LNHNV, CDR2 YYDKDF (reference sequence). V dropped 0 bases and J dropped 2 bases, with 10 bases sitting between them. The CDR3 region has the DNA TGTGCCACCAGCAGAGATTTAAGGGAGAACTATGGCTACACCTTC. This codes for CATSRDLRENYGYTF.

In its sample, this clonotype was seen many times. The chain joins TRBV15 to TRBJ2-1, with TRBD2 matching over 16 bases. CDR1 and CDR2 from the germline V gene are LNHNV and YYDKDF (reference sequence). Unmatched junction bases numbered 18, after V lost 1 base and J lost 3 bases. The length of the CDR3 is 23 residues. DNA of the CDR3: TGTGCCACCAGCAGAGCCCACCCGAATCCCGGGACTAGCGGGAGGGCCCTCTACAATGAGCAGTTCTTC. Translated: CATSRAHPNPGTSGRALYNEQFF.